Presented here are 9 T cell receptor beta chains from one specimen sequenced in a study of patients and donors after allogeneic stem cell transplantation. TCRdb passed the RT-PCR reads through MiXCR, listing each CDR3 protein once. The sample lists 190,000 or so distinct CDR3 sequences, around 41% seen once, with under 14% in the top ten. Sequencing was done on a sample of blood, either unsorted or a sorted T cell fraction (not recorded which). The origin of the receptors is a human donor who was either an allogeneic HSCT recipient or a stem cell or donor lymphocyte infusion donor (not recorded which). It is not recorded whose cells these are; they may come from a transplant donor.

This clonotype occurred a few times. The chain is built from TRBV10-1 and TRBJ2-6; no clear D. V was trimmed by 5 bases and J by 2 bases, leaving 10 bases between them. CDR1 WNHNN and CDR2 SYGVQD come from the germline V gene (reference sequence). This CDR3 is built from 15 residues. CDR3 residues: CASSPEGTGANVLTF. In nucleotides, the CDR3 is TGCGCCAGCAGTCCCGAAGGGACTGGGGCCAACGTCCTGACTTTC.

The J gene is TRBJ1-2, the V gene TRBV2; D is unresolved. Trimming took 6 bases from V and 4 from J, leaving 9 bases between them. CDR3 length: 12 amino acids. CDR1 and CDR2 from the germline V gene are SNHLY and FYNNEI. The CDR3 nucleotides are TGTGCCAGCAGGGGCAGCAGCTATGGCTACACCTTC. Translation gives CASRGSSYGYTF. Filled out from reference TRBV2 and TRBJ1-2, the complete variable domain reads EPEVTQTPSHQVTQMGQEVILRCVPISNHLYFYWYRQILGQKVEFLVSFYNNEISEKSEIFDDQFSVERPDGSNFTLKIRSTKLEDSAMYFCASRGSSYGYTFGSGTRLTVV.

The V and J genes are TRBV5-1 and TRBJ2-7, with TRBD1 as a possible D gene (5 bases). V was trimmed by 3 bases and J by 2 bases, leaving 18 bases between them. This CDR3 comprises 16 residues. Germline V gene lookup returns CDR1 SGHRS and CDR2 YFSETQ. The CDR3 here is CASSYPVGVGTYEQYF. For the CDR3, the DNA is TGCGCCAGCAGCTACCCCGTAGGGGTCGGCACCTACGAGCAGTACTTC.

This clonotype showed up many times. In DNA, the CDR3 is TGTGCCAGCAGCCAGACAGGGGCTGGAAACACCATATATTTT. This encodes CASSQTGAGNTIYF. The V call is TRBV3-1, the J call TRBJ1-3, with 8 bases that match TRBD1. CDR3 length equals 14 residues. Germline values: CDR1 LGHDT, CDR2 YNNKEL (reference sequence). The trim removed 3 bases at V and 2 bases at J, leaving 0 bases unmatched. The whole variable domain, filled in from reference TRBV3-1 and TRBJ1-3, reads DTAVSQTPKYLVTQMGNDKSIKCEQNLGHDTMYWYKQDSKKFLKIMFSYNNKELIINETVPNRFSPKSPDKAHLNLHINSLELGDSAVYFCASSQTGAGNTIYFGEGSWLTVV.

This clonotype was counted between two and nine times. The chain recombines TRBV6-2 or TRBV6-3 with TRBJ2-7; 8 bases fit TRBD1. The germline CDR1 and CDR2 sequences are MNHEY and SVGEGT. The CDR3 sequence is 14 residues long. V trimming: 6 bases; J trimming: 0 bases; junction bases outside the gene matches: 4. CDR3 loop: CASRDRESSYEQYF. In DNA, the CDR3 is TGTGCCAGCAGGGACAGGGAAAGCTCCTACGAGCAGTACTTC.

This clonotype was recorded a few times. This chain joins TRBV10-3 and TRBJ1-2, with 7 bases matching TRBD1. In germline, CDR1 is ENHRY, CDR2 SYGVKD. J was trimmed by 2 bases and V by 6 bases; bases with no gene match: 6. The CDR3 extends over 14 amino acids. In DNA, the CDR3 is TGTGCCATCAGCCCGATGGACAGGAACTATGGCTACACCTTC. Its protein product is CAISPMDRNYGYTF.

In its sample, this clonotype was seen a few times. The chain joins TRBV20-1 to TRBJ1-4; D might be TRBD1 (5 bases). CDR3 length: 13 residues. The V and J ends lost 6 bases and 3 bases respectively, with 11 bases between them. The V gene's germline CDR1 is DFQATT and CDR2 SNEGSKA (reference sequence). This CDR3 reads CSAGGLANEKLFF. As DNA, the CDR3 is TGCAGTGCGGGGGGGTTAGCTAATGAAAAACTGTTTTTT.

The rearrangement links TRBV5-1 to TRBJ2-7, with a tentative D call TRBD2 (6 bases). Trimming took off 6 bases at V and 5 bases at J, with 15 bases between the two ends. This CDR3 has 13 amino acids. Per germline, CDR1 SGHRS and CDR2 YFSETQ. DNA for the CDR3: TGCGCCAGCACCACTGGAGGCGGGAACGAGCAGTACTTC. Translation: CASTTGGGNEQYF. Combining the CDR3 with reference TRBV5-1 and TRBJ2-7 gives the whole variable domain KAGVTQTPRYLIKTRGQQVTLSCSPISGHRSVSWYQQTPGQGLQFLFEYFSETQRNKGNFPGRFSGRQFSNSRSEMNVSTLELGDSALYLCASTTGGGNEQYFGPGTRLTVT.

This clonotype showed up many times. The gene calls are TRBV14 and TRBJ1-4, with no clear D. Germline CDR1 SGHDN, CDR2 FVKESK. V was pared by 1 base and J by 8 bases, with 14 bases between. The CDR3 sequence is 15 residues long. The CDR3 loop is CASSQALGPGEKLFF. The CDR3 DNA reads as TGTGCCAGCAGCCAAGCCCTTGGACCGGGGGAAAAACTGTTTTTT.